The present T cell receptor (beta chain) was sequenced within a study of cytomegalovirus exposure and HLA in healthy donors. Overall study results and limits: Sequence variants that were highly shared formed a cluster that was likely a sequencing artifact.

Germline trimming cut 7 bases from V and 5 bases from J; bases unmatched to any gene: 12. The CDR3 runs to 15 residues. CDR1 LNHDA and CDR2 SQIVND come from the germline V gene (reference sequence). The PCR had 60 Vbeta and 13 Jbeta primers. Per the original data handling: Later reanalysis found 80 million or so unique TCR beta chains, 10 million to 12 million of them shared. Produced via immunoSEQ multiplex PCR; TCRdb's table is partial and in-frame only. That table gives V, J and clone size, and the DNA gave D and trimming. The sample data list about 77,000 clones. To note about this clone: Its antigen is unidentified.

This TCR derives from a man aged 50 to 59 in good health and CMV-seropositive. The sequencing sample was made of PBMCs. The chain has TRBV19 and TRBJ1-2; 8 nucleotides line up with TRBD1. The CDR3 nucleotides are TGTGCCAGTACCCCCCAAGGACAGGGATCATATGGCTACACCTTC. This encodes CASTPQGQGSYGYTF.